Each of the 2 T cell receptor beta chains below was sequenced from the same sample in a study of regulatory T cells in long-lasting Graves disease. Sample time point: persistent/refractory GD, antithyroid drugs over 5 years with positive TRAb. RNA extracted from PBMCs served as the sequencing template. With iRepertoire HTBI primers and Arm-PCR of CDR3 regions, TCR beta libraries were built. One entry per CDR3 protein, called by TCRdb with MiXCR from the multiplex PCR reads. The sample has 450,000 or so distinct CDR3 sequences, around 20% seen once. The sample consisted of peripheral blood mononuclear cells (PBMCs), taken when the disease was refractory, from a patient treated with antithyroid drugs. These receptor sequences come from a female donor with Graves disease.

In its sample, this clonotype was seen many times. This chain connects TRBV10-3 to TRBJ2-7; a weak D match, TRBD2 (6 bases). Germline assignment: CDR1 ENHRY and CDR2 SYGVKD. V dropped 5 bases and J dropped 2 bases, with 19 bases sitting between them. This CDR3 contains 16 residues. The CDR3 spells CAISPAGGRVTYEQYF. The CDR3 DNA reads TGTGCCATCAGTCCCGCCGGGGGTCGGGTCACCTACGAGCAGTACTTC.

This clonotype appeared a few times. This chain connects TRBV19 to TRBJ2-6, with unresolved D. From germline, CDR1 is LNHDA and CDR2 SQIVND (reference sequence). This CDR3 region has 15 residues. V was clipped by 5 bases and J by 0 bases, with 8 bases between them. The CDR3 DNA follows: TGTGCCAGTAGTCCTTTCAGCTCTGGGGCCAACGTCCTGACTTTC. It yields the protein CASSPFSSGANVLTF. The entire variable domain, with the rest obtained from reference TRBV19 and TRBJ2-6, is as follows: DGGITQSPKYLFRKEGQNVTLSCEQNLNHDAMYWYRQDPGQGLRLIYYSQIVNDFQKGDIAEGYSVSREKKESFPLTVTSAQKNPTAFYLCASSPFSSGANVLTFGAGSRLTVL.